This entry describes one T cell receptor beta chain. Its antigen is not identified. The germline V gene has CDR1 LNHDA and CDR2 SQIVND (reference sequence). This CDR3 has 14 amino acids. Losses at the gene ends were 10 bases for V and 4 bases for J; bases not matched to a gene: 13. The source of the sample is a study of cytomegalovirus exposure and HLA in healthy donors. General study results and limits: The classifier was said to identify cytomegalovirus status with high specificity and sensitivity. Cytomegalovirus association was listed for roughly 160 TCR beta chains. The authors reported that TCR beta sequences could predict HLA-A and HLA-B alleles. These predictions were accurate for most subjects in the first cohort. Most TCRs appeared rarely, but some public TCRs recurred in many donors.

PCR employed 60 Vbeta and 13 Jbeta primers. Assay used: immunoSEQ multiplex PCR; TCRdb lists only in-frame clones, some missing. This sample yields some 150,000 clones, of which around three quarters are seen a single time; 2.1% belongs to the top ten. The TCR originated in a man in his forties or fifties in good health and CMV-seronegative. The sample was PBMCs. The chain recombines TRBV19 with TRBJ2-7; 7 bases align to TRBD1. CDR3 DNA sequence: TGTGCCACCCAACCCGGGACAGCCGCTTACGAGCAGTACTTC. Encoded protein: CATQPGTAAYEQYF.